One and the same sample provided the 17 T cell receptor beta chains below, sequenced in a study of blood T cell repertoires in COVID-19 (dated by TCRdb to 2020 to 2021). Library construction relied on the immunoSEQ multiplex PCR assay. The clones in this table, taken by TCRdb from immuneACCESS, are in-frame only. Not every clone is retained; where verified, under half of the shortfall comes from an unresolved V gene, and the cause of the rest is unknown. The sample table holds under 250,000 clones, of which roughly 82% were seen once. The ten largest make up 10% to 15% of the sample. Sequenced material: peripheral blood. These TCRs come from a woman in her thirties or forties with acute or convalescent COVID-19.

V usage is TRBV19 and J usage is TRBJ1-3; no clear D. The length of the CDR3 is 15 residues. Germline values: CDR1 LNHDA, CDR2 SQIVND (reference sequence). Trimming removed 3 bases at V and 4 bases at J, with 13 bases between. CDR3 sequence (DNA): TGTGCCAGTAGTATCAGACTTGGAGTCGGAAACACCATATATTTT. It translates to CASSIRLGVGNTIYF. The variable domain in full, completed from reference TRBV19 and TRBJ1-3, reads DGGITQSPKYLFRKEGQNVTLSCEQNLNHDAMYWYRQDPGQGLRLIYYSQIVNDFQKGDIAEGYSVSREKKESFPLTVTSAQKNPTAFYLCASSIRLGVGNTIYFGEGSWLTVV.

The chain couples TRBV19 to TRBJ1-2; 10 bases line up with TRBD1. Trimming cost V 6 bases and J 5 bases; bases outside gene matches: 6. Looked up from germline, CDR1 is LNHDA and CDR2 is SQIVND (reference sequence). CDR3 length equals 14 residues. The CDR3 sequence is CASSMGQGSYGYTF. The CDR3 DNA reads TGTGCCAGTAGCATGGGACAGGGGTCTTATGGCTACACCTTC.

This chain joins TRBV12-3 or TRBV12-4 and TRBJ2-1, with D possibly matching TRBD2 (5 bases). V was shortened by 8 bases and J by 10 bases, with 15 bases between the two germline ends. The CDR3 loop spans 12 amino acids. The CDR3: CASRGALPEQFF. Here the CDR3 DNA reads TGTGCCAGCCGGGGAGCCCTCCCCGAGCAGTTCTTC.

V is TRBV4-1 and J is TRBJ2-1; the D gene is possibly TRBD2 (6 bases). The V gene lost 3 bases and the J gene lost 8 bases, with 17 bases spanning the gap. This CDR3 is built from 15 residues. Germline-derived CDR1 and CDR2 are MGHRA and YSYEKL. The CDR3 loop reads CASSHSFTSLDEQFF. The DNA of the CDR3 is TGCGCCAGCAGCCATAGCTTCACTAGCTTGGATGAGCAGTTCTTC.

The gene calls are TRBV7-2 and TRBJ2-3; 7 positions match TRBD2. CDR3 size: 15 residues. The germline V gene has CDR1 SGHTA and CDR2 FQGNSA. The J segment lost 5 bases and the V segment lost 0 bases, leaving 5 bases of the junction unmatched. CDR3 DNA: TGTGCCAGCAGCTTAGCCCTCTTAGCGGGAGATACGCAGTATTTT. Residues: CASSLALLAGDTQYF.

The chain recombines TRBV6-5 with TRBJ2-1; 9 bases fit TRBD1. CDR1 is MNHEY and CDR2 is SVGAGI in the germline V gene. The CDR3 sequence is 16 residues long. With 4 bases clipped from V and 6 bases from J, the junction kept 10 bases outside the gene matches. The CDR3 bases are TGTGCCAGCAGTTCATCCGGGACAGGGCGCTCCAATGAGCAGTTCTTC. This codes for CASSSSGTGRSNEQFF.

The chain couples TRBV3-1 (or the pseudogene TRBV3-2) to TRBJ2-5, with a weak D call TRBD2 (5 bases). This CDR3 is built from 19 residues. Trimming took off 1 base at V and 4 bases at J, with 25 bases between the two ends. The V gene's germline CDR1 is LGHDT and CDR2 YNNKEL (reference sequence). Here the CDR3 reads CASSQGPHPGRGEGETQYF. As DNA, the CDR3 is TGTGCCAGCAGCCAAGGCCCTCACCCGGGGAGAGGAGAGGGAGAGACCCAGTACTTC.

This sequence joins TRBV5-1 and TRBJ2-5; 14 bases match TRBD2. The length of the CDR3 is 19 residues. The V gene end was trimmed by 0 bases and the J gene end by 4 bases; junction bases not matched to a gene: 11. The germline V gene has CDR1 SGHRS and CDR2 YFSETQ. The CDR3 sequence is CASSLARRGTSGSLETQYF. CDR3 DNA: TGCGCCAGCAGCTTGGCACGTAGGGGGACTAGCGGGAGCCTAGAGACCCAGTACTTC. The complete variable domain, with remaining parts taken from reference TRBV5-1 and TRBJ2-5, reads KAGVTQTPRYLIKTRGQQVTLSCSPISGHRSVSWYQQTPGQGLQFLFEYFSETQRNKGNFPGRFSGRQFSNSRSEMNVSTLELGDSALYLCASSLARRGTSGSLETQYFGPGTRLLVL.

This clone came up once. The chain has TRBV6-2 or TRBV6-3 and TRBJ2-7, with 8 bases aligning to TRBD1. Germline trimming cut 2 bases from V and 7 bases from J; bases unmatched to any gene: 4. The CDR3 loop spans 13 amino acids. Per the germline V gene, CDR1 is MNHEY and CDR2 is SVGEGT. The CDR3 nucleotides read TGTGCCAGCAGTTACCGGACAGGGAATGAGCAGTACTTC. The encoded protein is CASSYRTGNEQYF.

The gene calls are TRBV12-3 or TRBV12-4 and TRBJ1-1; D gene ambiguous. Trimming removed 2 bases at V and 0 bases at J, with 4 bases between. The CDR3 runs to 13 residues. The CDR3 coding sequence is TGTGCCAGCAGTTTAACAGTGAACACTGAAGCTTTCTTT. This translates into CASSLTVNTEAFF.

The gene calls are TRBV11-3 and TRBJ1-1; 12 positions agree with TRBD1. The germline V gene has CDR1 SGHNT and CDR2 YENEEA. The CDR3 sequence is 13 residues long. The V gene end was trimmed by 5 bases and the J gene end by 8 bases; junction bases not matched to a gene: 3. CDR3 region: CASSTGTGGEAFF. In DNA, the CDR3 is TGTGCCAGCAGCACCGGGACAGGGGGCGAAGCTTTCTTT.

V is TRBV7-8 and J is TRBJ1-1; no firm D call. Germline V gene sequence: CDR1 SGHVS, CDR2 FQNEAQ. V lost 2 bases, J lost 7 bases, and 11 bases lay in between. The CDR3 has 13 amino acids. This CDR3 reads CASSLRVAGEAFF. The CDR3 DNA reads as TGTGCCAGCAGCTTACGAGTGGCGGGTGAAGCTTTCTTT.

The J gene is TRBJ2-1, the V gene TRBV3-1 (or the pseudogene TRBV3-2); D perhaps matches TRBD2 (6 bases). Trimming stripped 5 bases from V and 5 bases from J, with 13 bases between. Germline values: CDR1 LGHDT, CDR2 YNNKEL (reference sequence). The CDR3 totals 14 residues. DNA of the CDR3: TGTGCCAGCAGCAAACGGACTACCCACAATGAGCAGTTCTTC. Its protein product is CASSKRTTHNEQFF.

The chain employs TRBV3-1 (or the pseudogene TRBV3-2) and TRBJ2-7; 15 bases map to TRBD2. CDR3 length: 18 amino acids. V shed 4 bases and J 5 bases; nucleotides not matched to a gene: 12. Germline-derived CDR1 and CDR2 are LGHDT and YNNKEL (reference sequence). CDR3 sequence (DNA): TGTGCCAGCAGCCCTAGGACTAGCGGGAGGGCCTCTGCCCACGAGCAGTACTTC. This encodes CASSPRTSGRASAHEQYF.

This chain joins TRBV13 and TRBJ2-7; D not certain. V gave up 2 bases and J gave up 5 bases, with 13 bases separating them. Germline V gene lookup returns CDR1 PRHDT and CDR2 FYEKMQ (reference sequence). This CDR3 has 14 residues. The CDR3 region has the DNA TGTGCCAGCAGCTTATTACGAGCTCACCACGAGCAGTACTTC. Translated: CASSLLRAHHEQYF.

V is TRBV4-1 and J is TRBJ1-5; weak D call: TRBD1 (6 bases). In germline, CDR1 is MGHRA, CDR2 YSYEKL. This CDR3 comprises 15 residues. Deletions cut 0 bases from V and 5 bases from J, with 11 bases between. The CDR3 loop is CASSQEYRVDQPQHF. DNA for the CDR3: TGCGCCAGCAGCCAAGAATACAGGGTTGATCAGCCCCAGCATTTT.

The J gene is TRBJ2-3, the V gene TRBV10-3, with D perhaps matching TRBD2 (6 bases). The V gene's germline CDR1 is ENHRY and CDR2 SYGVKD. Deletions cut 3 bases from V and 7 bases from J, with 11 bases between. CDR3 size: 13 residues. The CDR3 here is CAISDLAGHTQYF. As DNA, the CDR3 is TGTGCCATCAGTGATCTGGCGGGACATACGCAGTATTTT.